A selection of T cell receptor beta chains follows, all from one sample in a study of blood T cell repertoires in COVID-19. The repertoire was sequenced with immunoSEQ multiplex PCR; TCRdb's copy has only in-frame clones and lacks some. The table has about 370,000 clones, approximately 89% seen once. Sequenced: PBMCs or T cells enriched from blood (not recorded which). The source of these receptors is a woman aged 25-40 years who had recovered from COVID-19. The CDR3 runs from the conserved cysteine through the conserved F or W. The D gene is left open where the match is weak. A row's size may be missing; if present it is once, few, many or a size class.

V: TRBV6-5
size: NA
D: TRBD1
J: TRBJ2-5
CDR3: CASRPTGRETQYF
DNA: TGTGCCAGCAGACCGACAGGGAGAGAGACCCAGTACTTC

V: TRBV5-4
size: NA
D: TRBD1
J: TRBJ2-7
CDR3: CASSQDRAGEQYF
DNA: TGTGCCAGCAGCCAGGACAGGGCGGGAGAGCAGTACTTC

V: TRBV5-1
size: NA
D: NA
J: TRBJ2-1
CDR3: CASSLTTGTPREQFF
DNA: TGCGCCAGCAGCTTGACAACCGGGACACCACGGGAGCAGTTCTTC

V: TRBV28
size: NA
D: NA
J: TRBJ1-1
CDR3: CASSFRQNTEAFF
DNA: TGTGCCAGCAGTTTTAGACAAAACACTGAAGCTTTCTTT

V: TRBV18
size: NA
D: NA
J: TRBJ2-3
CDR3: CASSPVDRSTQYF
DNA: TGTGCCAGCTCACCTGTGGATAGGAGTACGCAGTATTTT

V: TRBV6-5
size: NA
D: NA
J: TRBJ1-6
CDR3: CASSPRHGNSPLHF
DNA: TGTGCCAGCAGTCCCAGACATGGAAATTCACCCCTCCACTTT

V: TRBV18
size: NA
D: NA
J: TRBJ1-5
CDR3: CASSPMIQGTPRPQHF
DNA: TGTGCCAGCTCACCAATGATCCAGGGTACACCCCGCCCCCAGCATTTT

V: TRBV19
size: NA
D: NA
J: TRBJ1-3
CDR3: CASSMEGRPMTSGNTIYF
DNA: TGTGCCAGTAGTATGGAGGGAAGACCTATGACCTCTGGAAACACCATATATTTT

V: TRBV5-1
size: NA
D: NA
J: TRBJ2-5
CDR3: CASSLAGRGARSETQYF
DNA: TGCGCCAGCAGCTTGGCCGGTAGGGGCGCCCGTAGCGAGACCCAGTACTTC

V: TRBV6-5
size: NA
D: NA
J: TRBJ1-4
CDR3: CASSYPPNEKLFF
DNA: TGTGCCAGCAGTTATCCTCCCAATGAAAAACTGTTTTTT

V: TRBV7-9
size: NA
D: NA
J: TRBJ1-6
CDR3: CASSLAGLGPLHF
DNA: TGTGCCAGCAGCTTAGCGGGACTGGGGCCCCTCCACTTT

V: TRBV7-9
size: NA
D: NA
J: TRBJ2-7
CDR3: CASSSRGNPYEQYF
DNA: TGTGCCAGCAGCTCTCGGGGGAACCCCTACGAGCAGTACTTC

V: TRBV7-8
size: NA
D: TRBD2
J: TRBJ2-7
CDR3: CASSLAERGWYEQYF
DNA: TGTGCCAGCAGCTTAGCGGAGCGGGGTTGGTACGAGCAGTACTTC

V: TRBV5-1
size: NA
D: NA
J: TRBJ1-1
CDR3: CASSLGGFTEAFF
DNA: TGCGCCAGCAGCTTGGGAGGTTTTACTGAAGCTTTCTTT

V: TRBV16
size: NA
D: NA
J: TRBJ1-4
CDR3: CASSQFTLSGEKLFF
DNA: TGTGCCAGCAGCCAATTTACCCTTTCAGGTGAAAAACTGTTTTTT

V: TRBV4-2
size: few
D: TRBD1
J: TRBJ1-5
CDR3: CASSLGTGGGNQPQHF
DNA: TGTGCCAGCAGCCTTGGTACAGGGGGCGGCAATCAGCCCCAGCATTTT

V: TRBV3-1/TRBV3-2
size: NA
D: NA
J: TRBJ1-6
CDR3: CASSQDYGNLYSPLHF
DNA: TGTGCCAGCAGCCAAGATTACGGTAATTTGTATTCACCCCTCCACTTT

V: TRBV30
size: NA
D: TRBD2
J: TRBJ2-7
CDR3: CAWSGLAGGYEQYF
DNA: TGTGCCTGGAGCGGACTAGCGGGGGGATACGAGCAGTACTTC

V: TRBV27
size: NA
D: TRBD1
J: TRBJ2-3
CDR3: CASGSGQGTDTQYF
DNA: TGTGCCAGCGGCTCGGGACAGGGCACAGATACGCAGTATTTT

V: TRBV7-9
size: NA
D: NA
J: TRBJ2-6
CDR3: CASSSWTEILSGANVLTF
DNA: TGTGCCAGCAGCTCTTGGACAGAAATCCTCTCTGGGGCCAACGTCCTGACTTTC

V: TRBV14
size: NA
D: NA
J: TRBJ2-7
CDR3: CASSQDLAIYSEQYF
DNA: TGTGCCAGCAGCCAAGATCTAGCGATTTATTCCGAGCAGTACTTC

V: TRBV18
size: NA
D: NA
J: TRBJ2-3
CDR3: CASSPSVSTDTQYF
DNA: TGTGCCAGCTCACCGTCCGTTAGCACAGATACGCAGTATTTT

V: TRBV19
size: NA
D: TRBD1
J: TRBJ2-3
CDR3: CASSTTGGSTDTQYF
DNA: TGTGCCAGTAGTACGACAGGGGGCAGCACAGATACGCAGTATTTT

V: TRBV18
size: NA
D: TRBD1
J: TRBJ1-5
CDR3: CASSQDRGRQPQHF
DNA: TGTGCCAGCTCACAAGACAGGGGGCGGCAGCCCCAGCATTTT

V: TRBV25-1
size: few
D: NA
J: TRBJ1-2
CDR3: CASSEYGTGDGGYTF
DNA: TGTGCCAGCAGTGAATACGGGACGGGGGATGGGGGCTACACCTTC

V: TRBV13
size: NA
D: NA
J: TRBJ1-4
CDR3: CASRRVDSVNEKLFF
DNA: TGTGCCAGCAGAAGAGTGGACAGTGTGAATGAAAAACTGTTTTTT

V: TRBV4-3
size: NA
D: NA
J: TRBJ1-2
CDR3: CASSQRQGLRYGYTF
DNA: TGCGCCAGCAGCCAACGTCAGGGGCTAAGGTATGGCTACACCTTC

V: TRBV6-5
size: NA
D: TRBD1
J: TRBJ2-7
CDR3: CASSRTGNYEQYF
DNA: TGTGCCAGCAGCCGGACAGGGAACTACGAGCAGTACTTC

V: TRBV10-3
size: NA
D: TRBD1
J: TRBJ1-2
CDR3: CAISLDRLDGYTF
DNA: TGTGCCATCAGTTTGGACAGGCTTGATGGCTACACCTTC

V: TRBV5-1
size: NA
D: NA
J: TRBJ1-1
CDR3: CASSLETGRRGTEAFF
DNA: TGCGCCAGCAGCTTGGAAACAGGGAGACGGGGCACTGAAGCTTTCTTT

V: TRBV19
size: NA
D: TRBD1
J: TRBJ1-1
CDR3: CASSQRGGPNTEAFF
DNA: TGTGCCAGTAGCCAAAGAGGGGGCCCGAACACTGAAGCTTTCTTT

V: TRBV3-1/TRBV3-2
size: NA
D: TRBD1
J: TRBJ2-1
CDR3: CASSQGSGQNEQFF
DNA: TGTGCCAGCAGCCAGGGGTCGGGACAGAATGAGCAGTTCTTC

V: TRBV5-6
size: NA
D: NA
J: TRBJ1-1
CDR3: CASSLSQVAGTEAFF
DNA: TGTGCCAGCAGCTTGTCGCAGGTCGCGGGGACTGAAGCTTTCTTT

V: TRBV29-1
size: NA
D: NA
J: TRBJ1-2
CDR3: CSVRGPQKVSYGYTF
DNA: TGCAGCGTCAGAGGGCCCCAAAAGGTGTCCTATGGCTACACCTTC

V: TRBV6-4
size: NA
D: TRBD2
J: TRBJ2-1
CDR3: CASSYRLAVSNEQFF
DNA: TGTGCCAGCAGTTACCGACTAGCGGTTAGCAATGAGCAGTTCTTC

V: TRBV27
size: NA
D: TRBD1
J: TRBJ1-2
CDR3: CASSFGTGGNYGYTF
DNA: TGTGCCAGCAGTTTCGGTACAGGGGGCAACTATGGCTACACCTTC

V: TRBV7-8
size: NA
D: NA
J: TRBJ1-4
CDR3: CASSLTTQATNEKLFF
DNA: TGTGCCAGCAGCCTAACAACACAGGCAACTAATGAAAAACTGTTTTTT

V: TRBV5-1
size: NA
D: NA
J: TRBJ1-2
CDR3: CASSLDGGGPNGYTF
DNA: TGCGCCAGCAGCTTGGATGGGGGAGGCCCCAATGGCTACACCTTC

V: TRBV5-1
size: NA
D: TRBD2
J: TRBJ2-2
CDR3: CASRTAGAATGELFF
DNA: TGCGCCAGCAGAACGGCGGGAGCAGCCACCGGGGAGCTGTTTTTT

V: TRBV6-5
size: NA
D: NA
J: TRBJ2-3
CDR3: CASSYSRESDTQYF
DNA: TGTGCCAGCAGTTACTCAAGGGAGTCAGATACGCAGTATTTT